The clone carrying this T cell receptor (beta chain) was observed many times. The antigen is undetermined. Peripheral blood was collected from the related graft donor on the marrow donation day. The protocol was immunoSEQ multiplex PCR, while the TCRdb copy is restricted to in-frame clones and leaves out a portion. The profile covers 25,000 to 35,000 clones, none occurring a single time. These data originate in a study of T cells after posttransplantation cyclophosphamide. Study-level points and caveats: Donor-recipient repertoire similarity was low at 1-2 months, rising over year one. Tissue-infiltrating T cells from skin or gut overlapped little with blood T cells.

The receptor was isolated from a woman aged 30 to 39 in good health and a related stem cell transplant donor. The sequenced material came from PBMCs.

The CDR3 sequence: CASSRLSGGLGNEQFF. The DNA for the CDR3 is TGTGCCAGCTCCCGCCTTTCAGGGGGCCTTGGAAATGAGCAGTTCTTC. The V call is TRBV6-2 or TRBV6-3, the J call TRBJ2-1, with 8 positions matching TRBD1. V was clipped by 8 bases and J by 7 bases; unmatched bases: 16. This CDR3 region has 16 residues. Looked up from germline, CDR1 is MNHEY and CDR2 is SVGEGT.